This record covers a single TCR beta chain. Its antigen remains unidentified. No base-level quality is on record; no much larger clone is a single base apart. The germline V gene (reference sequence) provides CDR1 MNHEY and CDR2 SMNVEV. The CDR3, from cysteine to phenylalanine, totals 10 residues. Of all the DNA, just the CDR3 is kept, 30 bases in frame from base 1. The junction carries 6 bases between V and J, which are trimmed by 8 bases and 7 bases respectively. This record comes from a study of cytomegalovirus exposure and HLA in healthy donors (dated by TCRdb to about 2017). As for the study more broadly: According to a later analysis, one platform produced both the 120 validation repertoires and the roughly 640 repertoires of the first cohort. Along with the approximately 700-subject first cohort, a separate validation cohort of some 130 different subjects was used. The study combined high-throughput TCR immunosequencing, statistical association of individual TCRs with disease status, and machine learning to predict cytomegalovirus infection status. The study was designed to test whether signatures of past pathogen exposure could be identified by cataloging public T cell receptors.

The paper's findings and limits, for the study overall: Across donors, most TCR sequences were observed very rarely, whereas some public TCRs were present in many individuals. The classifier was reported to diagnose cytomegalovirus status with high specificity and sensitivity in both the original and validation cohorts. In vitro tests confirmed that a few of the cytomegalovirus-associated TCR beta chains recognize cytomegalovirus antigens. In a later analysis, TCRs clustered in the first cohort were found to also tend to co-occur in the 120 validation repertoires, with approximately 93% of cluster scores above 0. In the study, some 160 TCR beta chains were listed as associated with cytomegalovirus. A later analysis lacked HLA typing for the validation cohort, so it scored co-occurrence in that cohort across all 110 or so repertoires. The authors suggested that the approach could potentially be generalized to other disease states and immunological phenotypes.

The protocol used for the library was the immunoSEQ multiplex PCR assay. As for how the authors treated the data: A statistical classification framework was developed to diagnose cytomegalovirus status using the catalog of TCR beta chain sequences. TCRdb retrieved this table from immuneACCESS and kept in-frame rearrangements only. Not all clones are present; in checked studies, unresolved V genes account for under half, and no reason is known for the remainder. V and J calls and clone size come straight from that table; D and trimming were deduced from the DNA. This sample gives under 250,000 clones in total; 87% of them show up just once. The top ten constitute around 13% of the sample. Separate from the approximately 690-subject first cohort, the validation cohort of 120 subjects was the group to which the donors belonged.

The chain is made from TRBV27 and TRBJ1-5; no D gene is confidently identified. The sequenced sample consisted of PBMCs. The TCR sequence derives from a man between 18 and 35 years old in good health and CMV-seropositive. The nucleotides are TGTGCCAGCTTCTACCAGCCCCAGCATTTT. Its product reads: CASFYQPQHF.